Listed below are T cell receptor beta chains from one sample, sequenced in a study of regulatory T cells in long-lasting Graves disease. TCRdb re-analysed the multiplex PCR reads in MiXCR, keeping a single row per CDR3 protein. The sample shows 450,000 to 500,000 distinct CDR3 sequences, around 15% of them seen only once. The same specimen was also included in a second study, on T cells in Graves' hyperthyroidism and ophthalmopathy.

The source was peripheral blood mononuclear cells (PBMCs), collected at new diagnosis, from a patient treated with antithyroid drugs. These receptors originate from a man aged 40-50 years with Graves disease. CDR3s include the opening cysteine and the closing phenylalanine or tryptophan. The D gene is left open where the match is weak.

>TRBD1|TRBJ2-3|TRBV10-1
CASSDPGGGTDTQYF
>.|TRBJ2-2|TRBV9
CASSPFVRGPLGELFF
>.|TRBJ1-2|TRBV20-1
CSASGKGSATNYGYTF
>.|TRBJ1-1|TRBV20-1
CSAGERTEAFF
>.|TRBJ1-1|TRBV24-1
CATSDRGEGDTEAFF
>.|TRBJ2-1|TRBV12-5
CASGDDGPYNEQFF
>TRBD1|TRBJ1-5|TRBV28
CASSPDRGLDQPQHF
>.|TRBJ2-6|TRBV6-2/TRBV6-3
CASSSVTSGANVLTF
>.|TRBJ2-2|TRBV30
CAWSLRWGDNVVGELFF
>.|TRBJ1-1|TRBV28
CASRTGGTEASF
>.|TRBJ2-1|TRBV6-1
CASRAGLRSGRYNEQFF
>.|TRBJ2-5|TRBV28
CASSRPAWPQYF
>.|TRBJ1-4|TRBV28
CASSLITGMGKLFF
>.|TRBJ2-7|TRBV28
CASSSYTGFYEQYF
>.|TRBJ1-5|TRBV7-9
CASSLETSNQPQHF
>.|TRBJ1-1|TRBV5-1
CASSLASGNTEAFF
>.|TRBJ1-6|TRBV6-9
CASSFRGISPLHF
>.|TRBJ1-1|TRBV28
CASRGIATKGASF
>TRBD2|TRBJ2-7|TRBV27
CASSPPRTSGSRGYEQYF
>.|TRBJ2-4|TRBV19
CASSTRAAKNIQYF
>.|TRBJ2-7|TRBV3-1
CASRDHYEQYF
>.|TRBJ2-7|TRBV5-1
CASSLNHEQYF
>.|TRBJ2-5|TRBV20-1
CSARDEGYLQYF
>TRBD2|TRBJ2-7|TRBV19
CASSIGGLAGRTYEQYF
>.|TRBJ1-1|TRBV11-3
CASSTFVWGSTTDTEAFF
>.|TRBJ2-3|TRBV3-1
CASSQGGSGQYF
>TRBD1|TRBJ2-7|TRBV29-1
CSVDVRDRAYEQYF
>.|TRBJ2-1|TRBV6-1
CASISPSVSYNEQFF
>TRBD1|TRBJ1-4|TRBV12-3/TRBV12-4
CASSPTGGFNEKLFF
>TRBD2|TRBJ2-7|TRBV20-1
CSARTSGSTPYEQYF
>TRBD2|TRBJ2-5|TRBV12-3/TRBV12-4
CASSEREGETQYF
>.|TRBJ2-7|TRBV7-2
CASSLVPDNSYEQYF
>.|TRBJ2-1|TRBV10-3
CAIRGDESSYNEQFF
>.|TRBJ2-1|TRBV20-1
CSAFLSNNEQFF
>.|TRBJ1-2|TRBV10-2
CASSEAAGPYGYTF
>.|TRBJ2-1|TRBV7-9
CASSLAGTRNNEQFF
>TRBD1|TRBJ2-5|TRBV5-1
CASSSTSQGAQETQYF
>.|TRBJ2-2|TRBV28
CASRIPIGNTGELFF
>TRBD2|TRBJ2-1|TRBV15
CATSSLSGRRNEQFF
>.|TRBJ1-5|TRBV6-1
CASTIDQGPNQPQHF
>TRBD1|TRBJ2-7|TRBV10-3
CAISSWDREIEQYF
>.|TRBJ1-2|TRBV7-2
CASSPDPIGTGIYGYTF
>.|TRBJ1-1|TRBV12-3/TRBV12-4
CASSFMVNTEAFF
>.|TRBJ2-1|TRBV11-3
CASSGGTRQGGDEQFF
>TRBD2|TRBJ2-2|TRBV28
CASSSLAGVFGELFF
>.|TRBJ2-3|TRBV12-3/TRBV12-4
CASSFGGSTDTQYF
>.|TRBJ1-1|TRBV5-6
CASRGGRGYAEAFF
>TRBD2|TRBJ2-5|TRBV5-1
CASSIPLAGVQETQYF
>.|TRBJ1-1|TRBV2
CASMTLGTEAFF
>.|TRBJ1-2|TRBV6-5
CASSYGISGYGYTF
>TRBD2|TRBJ2-1|TRBV7-6
CASSLLGTSGVNEQFF
>TRBD2|TRBJ2-1|TRBV6-5
CASSLLGLAGRRNEQFF
>TRBD2|TRBJ2-7|TRBV20-1
CSAVRLAGLSYEQYF
>.|TRBJ2-2|TRBV5-1
CASSFIAGSDTGELFF
>TRBD2|TRBJ2-2|TRBV28
CASSLAGGPDTGELFF
>.|TRBJ2-2|TRBV20-1
CSAPNPWGADTGELFF
>.|TRBJ2-7|TRBV12-3/TRBV12-4
CASSVRGVPYEQYF
>.|TRBJ2-6|TRBV12-3/TRBV12-4
CASIPTDSGANVLTF
>.|TRBJ1-1|TRBV5-1
CASSIGQLTEAFF